This T cell receptor beta chain was documented in a study of blood T cells in healthy people across ages (dated by TCRdb to between 2015 and 2016). For context, the study as a whole: In model experiments, template switching captured about one uniquely barcoded TCR beta cDNA molecule for every two T cells. The study measured age-related changes in TCR beta repertoire diversity using deep sequencing normalized with unique cDNA molecular identifiers. The donors were split into four age groups: young (average 16 years), middle-aged (39), aged (62) and long-lived (approximately 80). To avoid experimental bias, donors of different ages were distributed randomly across sequencing lanes. The study analyzed two additional independent replicas of 1 million unique cDNA reads from the same blood draw for two donors, one aged 18 to 29 and one aged 80 or older.

Findings and caveats that apply to the study as a whole: Compared with the aged group, the long-lived group had more naive CD4+ T cells, fewer expanded clones and increased TCR diversity, a pattern suggesting age selection. A strong correlation was found between observed TCR beta diversity and the percentage of naive T cells measured by flow cytometry. Observed TCR beta diversity per million T cells fell roughly linearly with age, and a significant reduction was already apparent by age approximately 40. Bulk unsorted PBMC profiling prevented conclusive comparison of naive and antigen-experienced compartments. Because the CMV infection status of the donors was unknown, age-related changes in expanded clonotypes may potentially have been confounded. Estimates of total diversity based on one million sequenced T cells were regarded as lower bounds and as underestimates.

To prepare the library, 5' RACE was applied. Data came from an Illumina HiSeq 2500. The second PCR ran for roughly 7 to 11 cycles and used a J-beta primer mix along with a sample-barcoded 5' primer. A template-switch 5' adaptor carrying 12 random nucleotides introduced a unique molecular identifier onto each TCR beta cDNA molecule. Each sample yielded at least 2.5 million CDR3-containing paired-end reads. First-strand cDNA was synthesized from all RNA with the Mint cDNA synthesis kit, primed by a TRBC-specific oligonucleotide. All cDNA was treated with uracil-DNA glycosylase and then went through a first 18-cycle PCR with the universal primers M1SS and BC2_uni_R. From the authors' description of their analysis: Each sample was normalized by randomly selecting 1 million high-quality reads, each carrying a distinct molecular identifier. Reads with shared molecular identifiers were discarded instead of being binned into consensus sequences. MiTCR, run with a Q25 quality threshold and the strictest error-elimination algorithm, handled CDR3 identification, clonotype clustering and error correction. A nonparametric unseen species model with Euler transformation was used to estimate a lower bound on total TCR beta diversity. Using fastp trimming at Q25 and MiXCR clonotype assembly, TCRdb reanalyzed the public sequencing data and kept in-frame beta chains. Under each unique CDR3 protein, matching rows form one entry showing the most common genes and DNA. The authors' filters were not applied to this entry. This sample has some 880,000 distinct CDR3 sequences in its table, and 35% to 40% of those were observed once. The top ten constitute 13% of the sample.

Systemically healthy Caucasian individuals from Russia, 39 in total and aged roughly 6 to 100 years, were included as donors. Around 10 milliliters of peripheral blood were drawn from each donor into EDTA-treated Vacutainer tubes. Ficoll-Paque density-gradient centrifugation was used to isolate PBMCs, with at least 7 million obtained per sample. Total RNA, at least 5 micrograms per sample, was extracted from PBMCs with Trizol reagent. Naive CD45RAhigh/CD27high T cell percentages were measured by flow cytometry on a PBMC aliquot from every donor. According to the germline V gene, CDR1 reads SGHDN and CDR2 reads FVKESK. Its CDR3 holds 15 amino acids, cysteine through phenylalanine. Just CDR3 DNA is preserved here, 45 bases in frame from base 1. Compared with germline, V lacks 3 bases and J lacks 7 bases; bases without a gene match: 3. Concerning this clonotype: This receptor's antigen is unknown. Nothing much larger sits one base from this clone, and base qualities are not available.

The sequenced sample consisted of blood. This receptor chain uses TRBV14 and TRBJ2-1, with TRBD2 matching 13 junction bases. This clonotype was obtained from a young man in good health. CDR3 protein: CASSHPGLAGNEQFF. DNA sequence: TGTGCCAGCAGCCACCCGGGACTAGCGGGGAATGAGCAGTTCTTC.